Below, 32 T cell receptor beta chains from the same sample are listed, as sequenced in a study of T cell responses to AZD1222 COVID-19 vaccine. Profiling relied on immunoSEQ multiplex PCR, and the TCRdb table lists in-frame clones only, not all of them. The profile shows fewer than 200,000 clones, 85% to 95% of them singletons. Sample: peripheral blood, taken 28 days after the second dose of the MenACWY control vaccine. The origin of the receptors is an adult who received the MenACWY meningococcal vaccine as a control.

This chain joins TRBV19 and TRBJ2-4; D may be TRBD2 (6 bases). Trimming pared 6 bases from V and 1 base from J, leaving 19 bases between. Germline CDR1 LNHDA, CDR2 SQIVND (reference sequence). The CDR3 runs to 17 residues. CDR3 region: CASSPGDGLGAKNIQYF. The DNA of the CDR3 is TGTGCCAGTAGCCCGGGGGATGGTTTAGGTGCCAAAAACATTCAGTACTTC.

V is TRBV6-5 and J is TRBJ1-3; D is undetermined. The CDR3 length is 13 residues. Trimming pared 7 bases from V and 1 base from J, leaving 8 bases between. The V gene's germline CDR1 is MNHEY and CDR2 SVGAGI. CDR3 in DNA: TGTGCCAGCATGCTGGGATCTGGAAACACCATATATTTT. The encoded protein is CASMLGSGNTIYF.

The chain joins TRBV12-5 to TRBJ1-3; D remains unclear. Germline CDR1 and CDR2: LGHNT and FRNRAP. Trimming shortened V by 0 bases and J by 2 bases, and 14 bases separated the two germline ends. This CDR3 comprises 17 residues. The CDR3 nucleotides read TGTGCTAGTGGTTTGGTAGGTACGCGGCTGGCTGGAAACACCATATATTTT. It translates to CASGLVGTRLAGNTIYF.

The rearrangement joins TRBV6-5 to TRBJ1-1; 8 bases line up with TRBD1. This CDR3 has 13 residues. Trimming took 11 bases from V and 0 from J; bases not matched to a gene: 5. In germline, CDR1 is MNHEY, CDR2 SVGAGI. The chain's CDR3 is CAVTGGLNTEAFF. The DNA for the CDR3 is TGTGCCGTTACAGGGGGGTTGAACACTGAAGCTTTCTTT.

The V and J genes are TRBV6-6 and TRBJ1-5; unclear D gene. The germline gives CDR1 MNHNY, CDR2 SVGAGI (reference sequence). Between the trimmed V and J ends, which lost 6 bases and 0 bases, there was a span of 15 bases. This CDR3 comprises 16 residues. CDR3 sequence: CASRNPGSLSNQPQHF. In DNA, the CDR3 is TGTGCCAGCAGGAACCCCGGGAGTCTTAGCAATCAGCCCCAGCATTTT.

The chain couples TRBV19 to TRBJ2-1, with 9 bases aligning to TRBD2. Germline trimming cut 4 bases from V and 9 bases from J; bases unmatched to any gene: 13. The germline CDR1 and CDR2 sequences are LNHDA and SQIVND (reference sequence). This CDR3 spans 16 amino acids. The CDR3 spells CASSTLGREGRVEQFF. The CDR3 DNA follows: TGTGCCAGTAGTACCCTGGGGCGGGAGGGCCGTGTTGAGCAGTTCTTC.

The chain links TRBV7-3 to TRBJ2-2, with a possible D match to TRBD1 (6 bases). This CDR3 has 16 residues. Germline V gene data show CDR1 as SGHTA and CDR2 as FQGTGA. The ends were cut back, 4 bases at V and 1 base at J, with 13 bases in the middle. The CDR3 region has the DNA TGTGCCAGCAGCTCAAGTCCGGGACAGAACACCGGGGAGCTGTTTTTT. The encoded protein is CASSSSPGQNTGELFF.

This clone was seen just once. The chain employs TRBV7-6 and TRBJ1-5; possibly TRBD1 for D (5 bases). V lost 1 base and J 7 bases, leaving 8 bases between the germline ends. CDR3 length: 13 amino acids. Germline V gene sequence: CDR1 SGHVS, CDR2 FNYEAQ. CDR3 residues: CASSLGGSQPQHF. The CDR3 DNA reads TGTGCCAGCAGCTTAGGGGGGAGCCAGCCCCAGCATTTT.

This chain links TRBV4-2 with TRBJ2-5; TRBD1 matches 9 bases. The germline V gene encodes CDR1 LGHNA and CDR2 YNFKEQ. This CDR3 contains 16 residues. The J segment lost 5 bases and the V segment lost 1 base, leaving 8 bases of the junction unmatched. In DNA form, the CDR3 reads TGTGCCAGCAGCCAAGGGCAGGGACAGGGCTTGGAGACCCAGTACTTC. Translated, it gives CASSQGQGQGLETQYF.

This rearrangement joins TRBV5-1 to TRBJ2-3; D may be TRBD1 (6 bases). The CDR3 loop spans 13 amino acids. The germline CDR1 and CDR2 sequences are SGHRS and YFSETQ. Trimming left V 6 bases short and J 6 bases short, with 14 bases between. This CDR3 reads CASNSPTGDTQYF. The CDR3 DNA reads as TGCGCCAGCAATTCCCCAACAGGGGATACGCAGTATTTT.

This sequence joins TRBV5-8 and TRBJ2-7; D possibly corresponds to TRBD2 (5 bases). The germline V and J ends were trimmed by 2 bases and 2 bases, with 14 bases remaining between them. The CDR3 runs 15 residues. Germline assignment: CDR1 SGHTS and CDR2 YDEGEE. CDR3 amino acids: CASSFLVREAYEQYF. In nucleotides, the CDR3 is TGTGCCAGCAGCTTCTTAGTCCGGGAAGCCTACGAGCAGTACTTC.

The J gene is TRBJ2-2, the V gene TRBV7-2, with 8 bases lining up with TRBD2. Germline assignment: CDR1 SGHTA and CDR2 FQGNSA. J gave up 1 base and V 5 bases, and 6 bases lay outside the gene matches. The CDR3 has 16 residues. CDR3 region: CASSPPGLENTGELFF. CDR3 DNA sequence: TGTGCCAGCAGCCCCCCGGGACTAGAGAACACCGGGGAGCTGTTTTTT. Drawing the rest from reference TRBV7-2 and TRBJ2-2, the complete variable domain is GAGVSQSPSNKVTEKGKDVELRCDPISGHTALYWYRQSLGQGLEFLIYFQGNSAPDKSGLPSDRFSAERTGGSVSTLTIQRTQQEDSAVYLCASSPPGLENTGELFFGEGSRLTVL.

The rearrangement links TRBV9 to TRBJ2-3; D gene uncertain. The germline V gene has CDR1 SGDLS and CDR2 YYNGEE. V lost 4 bases and J 1 base, leaving 7 bases between the germline ends. CDR3 length: 13 amino acids. CDR3 nucleotide sequence: TGTGCCAGCAGCCCGGACCGCACAGATACGCAGTATTTT. It codes for CASSPDRTDTQYF.

The CDR3 DNA is TGTGCCAGCAGTTGGGACAGGGGGCCGATCGAGCAGTACTTC. This translates into CASSWDRGPIEQYF. The chain carries TRBV6-5 and TRBJ2-7, with TRBD1 matching 12 bases. Germline CDR1 MNHEY, CDR2 SVGAGI. V dropped 4 bases and J dropped 6; count of bases not matched to a gene: 4. This CDR3 spans 14 amino acids.

The chain employs TRBV18 and TRBJ2-1; D may be TRBD1 (6 bases). Trimming took 1 base from V and 8 from J, leaving 18 bases between them. The CDR3 sequence is 16 residues long. The germline CDR1 and CDR2 sequences are KGHSH and LQKENI. The CDR3 here is CASSPLGTLSYDEQFF. CDR3 DNA: TGTGCCAGCTCACCACTCGGGACACTTTCTTACGATGAGCAGTTCTTC.

The V and J genes are TRBV7-6 and TRBJ2-3; 13 bases agree with TRBD2. Per the germline V gene, CDR1 is SGHVS and CDR2 is FNYEAQ. The J segment lost 11 bases and the V segment lost 2 bases, leaving 7 bases of the junction unmatched. CDR3 length: 15 residues. The CDR3: CASSLRVTSGRLQYF. CDR3 sequence (DNA): TGTGCCAGCAGCTTACGGGTGACTAGCGGGAGGTTGCAGTATTTT.

V is TRBV6-5 and J is TRBJ2-1, with TRBD2 as a possible D gene (6 bases). The ends were cut back, 6 bases at V and 6 bases at J, with 18 bases in the middle. This CDR3 contains 15 residues. Germline CDR1 and CDR2: MNHEY and SVGAGI. The CDR3 DNA sequence: TGTGCCAGCAGCCCGACTAGGGGTAGGGTCAATGAGCAGTTCTTC. This sequence encodes CASSPTRGRVNEQFF.

The chain has TRBV5-4 and TRBJ2-7; 11 bases agree with TRBD2. The junction had 0 bases not matched to a gene; V was cut back by 0 bases and J by 1 base. This CDR3 region has 15 residues. The germline CDR1 and CDR2 sequences are SGHNT and YYREEE (reference sequence). CDR3 nucleotide sequence: TGTGCCAGCAGCTTGGGACTAGCGGGATCCTACGAGCAGTACTTC. Translated, it gives CASSLGLAGSYEQYF.

The CDR3 sequence is CASSPGQGANNSPLHF. The CDR3, as DNA: TGTGCCAGCTCACCGGGACAGGGGGCAAATAATTCACCCCTCCACTTT. This chain joins TRBV18 and TRBJ1-6; 12 nucleotides match TRBD1. This CDR3 spans 16 amino acids. With V trimmed by 3 bases and J by 5 bases, 2 bases remained unmatched. Germline CDR1 is KGHSH and CDR2 is LQKENI.

This clone occurred once. The chain's CDR3 is CASSAGGLSNQPQHF. DNA for the CDR3: TGTGCCAGCAGCGCAGGGGGCCTTAGCAATCAGCCCCAGCATTTT. The chain links TRBV9 to TRBJ1-5, with 8 bases aligning to TRBD1. This CDR3 has 15 residues. J gave up 0 bases and V 3 bases, and 2 bases lay outside the gene matches. The V gene's germline CDR1 is SGDLS and CDR2 YYNGEE.

The chain uses TRBV27 and TRBJ2-3, with TRBD2 matching 13 bases. The CDR3 is made up of 16 amino acids. V lost 5 bases and J lost 3; bases outside the gene matches: 5. CDR1 MNHEY and CDR2 SMNVEV come from the germline V gene (reference sequence). The CDR3 protein is CASSPGTSGTTDTQYF. The CDR3 DNA reads TGTGCCAGCAGTCCCGGGACTAGCGGGACAACAGATACGCAGTATTTT.

The chain is built from TRBV7-2 and TRBJ2-1, with D tentatively TRBD1 (6 bases). V was shortened by 1 base and J by 6 bases, with 10 bases between the two germline ends. The germline CDR1 and CDR2 sequences are SGHTA and FQGNSA. There are 14 residues in the CDR3. The CDR3 nucleotides are TGTGCCAGCAGCTTAGACCTAGGGGGCAATGAGCAGTTCTTC. Protein: CASSLDLGGNEQFF. Using reference TRBV7-2 and TRBJ2-1 for the parts outside the CDR3, the full variable domain is GAGVSQSPSNKVTEKGKDVELRCDPISGHTALYWYRQSLGQGLEFLIYFQGNSAPDKSGLPSDRFSAERTGGSVSTLTIQRTQQEDSAVYLCASSLDLGGNEQFFGPGTRLTVL.

This chain links TRBV19 with TRBJ1-2, with 9 bases fitting TRBD1. Germline-derived CDR1 and CDR2 are LNHDA and SQIVND (reference sequence). Trimming removed 7 bases from V and 7 bases from J; junction bases left unmatched: 7. This CDR3 has 13 residues. As DNA, the CDR3 is TGTGCCAGTAAGACTACAGGGGGCGGTGGCTACACCTTC. Translating it yields CASKTTGGGGYTF.

The chain employs TRBV2 and TRBJ1-2; no clear D gene. This CDR3 comprises 13 residues. Looked up from germline, CDR1 is SNHLY and CDR2 is FYNNEI. V shed 4 bases and J shed 4 bases, with 10 bases lying between them. The DNA for the CDR3 is TGTGCCAGCAGTGCCCAGAGATCCTATGGCTACACCTTC. Amino acids: CASSAQRSYGYTF.

The genes are TRBV21-1 and TRBJ2-7; the table names TRBD2, a call not compared with the DNA. TRBV21-1 is described as a pseudogene. This CDR3 spans 14 amino acids. CDR3 nucleotide sequence: TGTGCCAGCAGCAAAGCCGAAAGTGCGCACGAGCAGTACTTC. It yields the protein CASSKAESAHEQYF.

The rearrangement links TRBV19 to TRBJ1-2; 9 bases are a match to TRBD1. The CDR3 is 13 residues long. Losses at the gene ends were 6 bases for V and 2 bases for J; bases not matched to a gene: 1. CDR1 is LNHDA, CDR2 SQIVND, per germline (reference sequence). The CDR3 DNA reads TGTGCCAGTAGGGACAGGGGAAACTATGGCTACACCTTC. It is translated as CASRDRGNYGYTF.

The V gene is TRBV2, the J gene TRBJ2-1; D gene ambiguous. CDR1 is SNHLY and CDR2 is FYNNEI in the germline V gene. Trimming left V 8 bases short and J 3 bases short, with 17 bases between. CDR3 length equals 15 residues. CDR3: CASRKGWQHYNEQFF. CDR3 in DNA: TGTGCCAGCCGCAAGGGATGGCAGCACTACAATGAGCAGTTCTTC.

The DNA for the CDR3 is TGTGCCAGCCGACAGGACACCTGGAACATTCAGTACTTC. It encodes CASRQDTWNIQYF. The chain recombines TRBV5-5 with TRBJ2-4; D perhaps matches TRBD1 (6 bases). V shed 7 bases and J shed 7 bases, with 15 bases lying between them. CDR3 size: 13 residues. From germline, CDR1 is SGHKS and CDR2 YYEKEE (reference sequence).

The CDR3 DNA reads as TGTGCCAGCAGCCAAGAATTGGGGACAGGGGAAAAACTGTTTTTT. Amino acids: CASSQELGTGEKLFF. This chain uses TRBV4-2 with TRBJ1-4; 9 bases fit TRBD1. V was clipped by 0 bases and J by 8 bases; unmatched bases: 4. CDR1 and CDR2 from the germline V gene are LGHNA and YNFKEQ. The CDR3 loop spans 15 amino acids.

This clone appeared a single time. This chain connects TRBV28 to TRBJ1-3; TRBD1 is a possible D gene (6 bases). With 3 bases removed from V and 3 bases from J, the gap between germline ends came to 15 bases. The CDR3 runs to 16 residues. Looked up from germline, CDR1 is MDHEN and CDR2 is SYDVKM. This CDR3 is CASSLDRYEGGNTIYF. CDR3 nucleotides: TGTGCCAGCAGTTTGGACAGATACGAGGGTGGAAACACCATATATTTT.

This clone has a single count. The gene calls are TRBV27 and TRBJ2-7; D may be TRBD1 (5 bases). Germline V gives CDR1 MNHEY, CDR2 SMNVEV (reference sequence). Trimming took 8 bases from V and 7 from J, leaving 15 bases between them. The CDR3 sequence is 12 residues long. CDR3 residues: CASGSIQGEQYF. Written as DNA, the CDR3 is TGTGCCAGCGGCTCAATCCAGGGAGAGCAGTACTTC.

The V gene is TRBV29-1, the J gene TRBJ1-4, with a possible D match to TRBD1 (5 bases). The CDR3 length is 15 residues. Trimming stripped 0 bases from V and 9 bases from J, with 17 bases between. The V gene's germline CDR1 is SQVTM and CDR2 ANQGSEA. DNA for the CDR3: TGCAGCGTTGAAGATTTTCCGAGGGGCCGTAAAAAACTGTTTTTT. Amino acids: CSVEDFPRGRKKLFF. The full variable domain, rest sourced from reference TRBV29-1 and TRBJ1-4, is SAVISQKPSRDICQRGTSLTIQCQVDSQVTMMFWYRQQPGQSLTLIATANQGSEATYESGFVIDKFPISRPNLTFSTLTVSNMSPEDSSIYLCSVEDFPRGRKKLFFGSGTQLSVL.